Following are 24 T cell receptor beta chains from one sample sequenced in a study of CD8 T cells in ankylosing spondylitis (dated by TCRdb to 2016 to 2017). Receptors were amplified or captured by 5' RACE. This sample was sequenced with an Illumina HiSeq 2500. Starting from the raw public reads, TCRdb applied fastp trimming at Q25, assembled clones with MiXCR and retained in-frame beta chains. Rows with one shared CDR3 protein collapse into an entry with the most common genes and DNA. This sample gives 300,000 to 350,000 distinct CDR3 sequences in total; roughly 15% of them show up just once. Approximately 0.99% of the sample is taken by the ten largest. The sequenced material came from blood, either unsorted or a sorted T cell fraction (not recorded which). These receptors came from a male donor with ankylosing spondylitis or in good health (not recorded which).

This chain links TRBV30 with TRBJ2-5; D ambiguous. The V gene's germline CDR1 is GTSNPN and CDR2 SVGIG (reference sequence). The V and J ends lost 0 bases and 2 bases respectively, with 7 bases between them. CDR3 size: 13 residues. DNA for the CDR3: TGTGCCTGGAGTGTGGGGTTACAAGAGACCCAGTACTTC. Translation gives CAWSVGLQETQYF.

This clonotype was counted between two and nine times. The rearrangement links TRBV29-1 to TRBJ2-2; 7 bases match TRBD1. There are 14 residues in the CDR3. Per germline, CDR1 SQVTM and CDR2 ANQGSEA. Unmatched junction bases numbered 8, after V lost 6 bases and J lost 4 bases. CDR3 in amino acids: CSVLGQASTGELFF. CDR3 DNA sequence: TGCAGCGTGTTAGGACAGGCCTCCACCGGGGAGCTGTTTTTT.

The chain combines TRBV30 with TRBJ2-1; possible D gene TRBD1, 5 bases. The germline CDR1 and CDR2 sequences are GTSNPN and SVGIG (reference sequence). The CDR3 has 14 amino acids. The germline V and J ends were trimmed by 2 bases and 9 bases, with 17 bases remaining between them. CDR3 in DNA: TGTGCCTGGAGTTGGGAATCCAGGGTCCCTGAGCAGTTCTTC. Its protein product is CAWSWESRVPEQFF.

The chain recombines TRBV5-1 with TRBJ1-1; 8 nucleotides match TRBD1. After removal of 4 bases from V and 6 bases from J, the junction contained 8 bases not matched to a gene. The germline gives CDR1 SGHRS, CDR2 YFSETQ. The CDR3 consists of 14 residues. For the CDR3, the DNA is TGCGCCAGCAGCGGATACAGGGGGAGAGCTGAAGCTTTCTTT. This codes for CASSGYRGRAEAFF.

This rearrangement joins TRBV12-3 or TRBV12-4 to TRBJ1-1; no definite D call. Trimming took 6 bases from V and 0 from J, leaving 8 bases between them. The CDR3 is made up of 13 amino acids. CDR3 coding DNA: TGTGCCAGCAGAATGACGATGAACACTGAAGCTTTCTTT. It yields the protein CASRMTMNTEAFF.

This sequence joins TRBV20-1 and TRBJ2-7; D ambiguous. The V end lost 1 base, the J end lost 5 bases, and 6 bases lay between the germline ends. Per germline, CDR1 DFQATT and CDR2 SNEGSKA (reference sequence). The CDR3 loop spans 11 amino acids. The CDR3 bases are TGCAGTGCTAGAGTCATCCACGAGCAGTACTTC. Its protein product is CSARVIHEQYF.

In its sample, this clonotype was seen a few times. This chain links TRBV3-1 with TRBJ2-7; D remains unclear. The V gene lost 0 bases and the J gene lost 2 bases, with 11 bases spanning the gap. CDR3 length: 15 residues. Germline loops: CDR1 LGHDT, CDR2 YNNKEL (reference sequence). CDR3 nucleotides: TGTGCCAGCAGCCAAGATCCCAACCCCGCCTACGAGCAGTACTTC. Translating gives CASSQDPNPAYEQYF.

V is TRBV20-1 and J is TRBJ2-1; possible D gene TRBD1, 6 bases. Trimming removed 6 bases from V and 4 bases from J, with 16 bases in between. The CDR3 sequence is 14 residues long. Germline V CDR1 and CDR2: DFQATT, SNEGSKA (reference sequence). CDR3 sequence reads: CSAPGEGFYNEQFF. The CDR3 coding sequence is TGCAGTGCGCCAGGGGAAGGGTTTTACAATGAGCAGTTCTTC.

This clonotype was counted only a few times. This chain joins TRBV7-2 and TRBJ2-4, with 8 bases fitting TRBD1. Trimming cost V 0 bases and J 12 bases; bases outside gene matches: 13. This CDR3 spans 16 amino acids. Germline CDR1 and CDR2: SGHTA and FQGNSA. CDR3 loop: CASSLAGQGFGGAQYF. The CDR3 nucleotides read TGTGCCAGCAGCTTAGCTGGACAGGGTTTCGGTGGAGCTCAGTACTTC.

This clonotype has just a few counts. The chain links TRBV14 to TRBJ2-2, with D tentatively TRBD1 (6 bases). The CDR3 consists of 18 residues. The germline V gene encodes CDR1 SGHDN and CDR2 FVKESK. Trimming took 0 bases from V and 3 from J, leaving 17 bases between them. The CDR3 DNA reads TGTGCCAGCAGCCAAGAAGACAGGCCGGTCTTTTACACCGGGGAGCTGTTTTTT. It is translated as CASSQEDRPVFYTGELFF.

The rearrangement uses TRBV15 and TRBJ2-3, with D possibly being TRBD2 (5 bases). The CDR3 is 15 amino acids. The germline V gene has CDR1 LNHNV and CDR2 YYDKDF (reference sequence). V lost 0 bases to trimming and J lost 0 bases, with 7 bases between them. The CDR3 nucleotides read TGTGCCACCAGCAGAGATCGGAGGAGCACAGATACGCAGTATTTT. This codes for CATSRDRRSTDTQYF.

This clonotype has a handful of counts. The CDR3 loop is CASSDLGPTNEKLFF. Written as DNA, the CDR3 is TGTGCCAGCAGTGATTTGGGGCCTACTAATGAAAAACTGTTTTTT. This chain connects TRBV6-1 to TRBJ1-4, with a tentative D call TRBD1 (5 bases). Between the trimmed V and J ends, which lost 3 bases and 2 bases, there was a span of 10 bases. CDR1 and CDR2 from the germline V gene are MNHNS and SASEGT. The CDR3 is 15 residues long.

This clonotype appeared a few times. V is TRBV4-2 and J is TRBJ2-3, with 10 bases aligning to TRBD2. The CDR3 totals 15 residues. V was clipped by 1 base and J by 4 bases; unmatched bases: 2. Per the germline V gene, CDR1 is LGHNA and CDR2 is YNFKEQ. The CDR3 here is CASSQVSGGADTQYF. The CDR3 DNA reads as TGTGCCAGCAGCCAAGTGAGCGGGGGGGCAGATACGCAGTATTTT.

This clonotype was seen at least ten times. One end of the junction varies from germline; a read error may be responsible. The rearrangement links TRBV6-1 to TRBJ2-1; 9 nucleotides agree with TRBD2. Germline values: CDR1 MNHNS, CDR2 SASEGT. The CDR3 totals 15 residues. The CDR3 DNA follows: TGTGCCAGCAGTAAAGCGGGGGGCCTACACAATGAGCAGTTCTTC. This sequence encodes CASSKAGGLHNEQFF.

The sample holds a few counts of this clonotype. The rearrangement uses TRBV5-1 and TRBJ2-1; TRBD1 matches at 11 bases. Germline V lookup: CDR1 SGHRS, CDR2 YFSETQ. This CDR3 region has 15 residues. Trimming took 3 bases from V and 4 from J; bases not matched to a gene: 3. CDR3 bases: TGCGCCAGCAGCTCCCGGGACAGGGGGTACAATGAGCAGTTCTTC. This gives the protein CASSSRDRGYNEQFF. Full variable domain (rest looked up from reference TRBV5-1 and TRBJ2-1): KAGVTQTPRYLIKTRGQQVTLSCSPISGHRSVSWYQQTPGQGLQFLFEYFSETQRNKGNFPGRFSGRQFSNSRSEMNVSTLELGDSALYLCASSSRDRGYNEQFFGPGTRLTVL.

V usage is TRBV7-2 and J usage is TRBJ1-1; TRBD1 matches at 7 bases. The germline V gene has CDR1 SGHTA and CDR2 FQGNSA. This CDR3 contains 15 residues. The J segment lost 8 bases and the V segment lost 5 bases, leaving 14 bases of the junction unmatched. CDR3 DNA sequence: TGTGCCAGCAGCCCCCGACAGGGCATCTCATCCGAAGCTTTCTTT. Amino acids: CASSPRQGISSEAFF.

V and J are TRBV5-1 and TRBJ2-7; D is unresolved. The ends were cut back, 5 bases at V and 5 bases at J, with 17 bases in the middle. Germline V gene lookup returns CDR1 SGHRS and CDR2 YFSETQ. The CDR3 extends over 14 amino acids. The CDR3 DNA sequence: TGCGCCAGCAGTCCCGGACCGGGCCAGAACGAGCAGTACTTC. Residues: CASSPGPGQNEQYF.

Comment on this clonotype: Just one base apart from a much larger clone, this may be a read error. The rearrangement uses TRBV12-3 or TRBV12-4 and TRBJ2-1; TRBD2 agrees at 11 bases. The CDR3 extends over 20 amino acids. The CDR3 region has the DNA TGTGGCAGCAGTTGGGTCTCCGGGACTAGCGGTAAATGGGAAAAGGTAGAGCAGTTCTTC. Residues: CGSSWVSGTSGKWEKVEQFF.

This clonotype was counted only a few times. This chain uses TRBV5-1 with TRBJ1-1; D is ambiguous. CDR3 length: 14 amino acids. The V end was cut by 4 bases, the J end by 5 bases, with 15 bases between. Germline V CDR1 and CDR2: SGHRS, YFSETQ. CDR3 in amino acids: CASSPGETGTEAFF. The CDR3 DNA sequence: TGCGCCAGCAGCCCCGGAGAAACGGGGACTGAAGCTTTCTTT.

This clonotype turned up a few times. The chain couples TRBV3-1 to TRBJ2-7, with D uncertain. Looked up from germline, CDR1 is LGHDT and CDR2 is YNNKEL (reference sequence). The CDR3 has 11 amino acids. Between the trimmed V and J ends, which lost 3 bases and 5 bases, there was a span of 5 bases. CDR3 sequence reads: CASSHKHEQYF. DNA of the CDR3: TGTGCCAGCAGCCATAAACACGAGCAGTACTTC.

This clonotype has more than one count but fewer than ten. This chain uses TRBV21-1 with TRBJ2-1; TRBD1, as called in the table, went unchecked against the DNA. TRBV21-1 is deemed a pseudogene. CDR3 length: 15 residues. CDR3 DNA: TGTGCCAGCAGCTCGGTCGGTGGGGGCCACAATGAGCAGTTCTTC. It codes for CASSSVGGGHNEQFF.

V is TRBV20-1 and J is TRBJ2-7, with D possibly matching TRBD1 (6 bases). CDR1 is DFQATT and CDR2 is SNEGSKA in the germline V gene (reference sequence). CDR3 length: 11 amino acids. V lost 5 bases, J lost 2 bases, and 7 bases lay in between. CDR3 coding DNA: TGCAGTGCTCGGGACACCTACGAGCAGTACTTC. Translated, it gives CSARDTYEQYF.

V and J are TRBV10-3 and TRBJ1-1, with D unresolved. The CDR3 length is 14 residues. From germline, CDR1 is ENHRY and CDR2 SYGVKD. Trimming removed 4 bases at V and 1 base at J, with 10 bases between. The CDR3 reads CAISGTGGNTEAFF. Written as DNA, the CDR3 is TGTGCCATCAGTGGTACCGGAGGGAACACTGAAGCTTTCTTT.

The V and J genes are TRBV11-2 and TRBJ2-5, with TRBD2 matching 7 bases. CDR1 SGHAT and CDR2 FQNNGV come from the germline V gene. V shed 5 bases, J shed 1 base, and the junction held 10 bases outside the gene matches. The CDR3 totals 16 residues. Written as DNA, the CDR3 is TGTGCCAGCAGCCCTCGAGGAGCGGGGCCCCAAGAGACCCAGTACTTC. It codes for CASSPRGAGPQETQYF. The full variable domain, its missing parts supplied by reference TRBV11-2 and TRBJ2-5, is EAGVAQSPRYKIIEKRQSVAFWCNPISGHATLYWYQQILGQGPKLLIQFQNNGVVDDSQLPKDRFSAERLKGVDSTLKIQPAKLEDSAVYLCASSPRGAGPQETQYFGPGTRLLVL.